The 10 T cell receptor beta chains presented below share a single source sample, sequenced in a study of blood T cell repertoires in COVID-19. TCRdb keeps only in-frame clones here, not all; method: immunoSEQ multiplex PCR. The sample includes around 310,000 clones, about 91% of them seen just once. Sequences were obtained from PBMCs or T cells enriched from blood (not recorded which). These receptors were taken from a woman in her forties who had recovered from COVID-19.

The gene calls are TRBV6-5 and TRBJ1-2; D is perhaps TRBD1 (5 bases). The CDR3 covers 13 residues. In germline, CDR1 is MNHEY, CDR2 SVGAGI. Trimming removed 2 bases at V and 7 bases at J, with 11 bases between. For the CDR3, the DNA is TGTGCCAGCAGTTACCGCGGGGACCGTGGCTACACCTTC. The encoded protein is CASSYRGDRGYTF.

V is TRBV6-4 and J is TRBJ2-2, with D maybe TRBD1 (5 bases). The germline V gene encodes CDR1 MRHNA and CDR2 SNTAGT. The CDR3 is 14 residues long. Trimming left V 4 bases short and J 5 bases short, with 11 bases between. In nucleotides, the CDR3 is TGTGCCAGCAGTGTGGAGACAGTAACCGGGGAGCTGTTTTTT. Protein sequence: CASSVETVTGELFF.

The genes are TRBV3-1 (or the pseudogene TRBV3-2) and TRBJ2-7; weak D call: TRBD1 (6 bases). The CDR3 has 12 amino acids. V lost 9 bases, J lost 3 bases, and 12 bases lay in between. CDR1 LGHDT and CDR2 YNNKEL come from the germline V gene (reference sequence). CDR3 loop: CASSLGHYEQYF. CDR3 coding DNA: TGTGCCAGTTCATTGGGACACTACGAGCAGTACTTC.

The chain links TRBV5-8 to TRBJ2-3; possibly TRBD2 for D (6 bases). The CDR3 is made up of 15 amino acids. Per the germline V gene, CDR1 is SGHTS and CDR2 is YDEGEE. The ends were cut back, 4 bases at V and 1 base at J, with 13 bases in the middle. CDR3 residues: CASSPRDSGTDTQYF. In nucleotides, the CDR3 is TGTGCCAGCAGCCCCCGGGACTCCGGCACAGATACGCAGTATTTT.

This clone occurred once. The genes are TRBV7-2 and TRBJ1-1, with 7 bases identical to TRBD1. The CDR3 loop spans 15 amino acids. Germline values: CDR1 SGHTA, CDR2 FQGNSA. Losses at the gene ends were 4 bases for V and 0 bases for J; bases not matched to a gene: 5. CDR3 in DNA: TGTGCCAGCAGCTCGAGGGACAGACTGAACACTGAAGCTTTCTTT. Translated: CASSSRDRLNTEAFF. Supplemented by reference TRBV7-2 and TRBJ1-1, the full variable domain reads GAGVSQSPSNKVTEKGKDVELRCDPISGHTALYWYRQSLGQGLEFLIYFQGNSAPDKSGLPSDRFSAERTGGSVSTLTIQRTQQEDSAVYLCASSSRDRLNTEAFFGQGTRLTVV.

The CDR3 protein is CATSDKRGGSYNEQFF. The CDR3 DNA sequence: TGTGCCACCAGTGACAAGCGGGGGGGCTCCTACAATGAGCAGTTCTTC. J is TRBJ2-1 and V is TRBV24-1, with 10 bases lining up with TRBD2. The CDR3 covers 16 residues. V lost 4 bases, J lost 0 bases, and 2 bases stayed unmatched. CDR1 and CDR2 from the germline V gene are KGHDR and SFDVKD.

This clone appeared a few times. The identical CDR3 is also encoded by other nucleotide sequences in the sample. V and J are TRBV19 and TRBJ2-7, with 12 bases aligning to TRBD1. The CDR3 has 15 residues. Germline V gene lookup returns CDR1 LNHDA and CDR2 SQIVND (reference sequence). Trimming removed 3 bases from V and 4 bases from J; junction bases left unmatched: 4. The CDR3 coding sequence is TGTGCCAGTAGTATTGGGACAGGGGGCTTATACGAGCAGTACTTC. It encodes CASSIGTGGLYEQYF.

A remark on this clone: The same CDR3 also results from other DNA sequences found in this sample. The V and J genes are TRBV5-5 and TRBJ2-1; 8 positions match TRBD1. Trimming took 0 bases from V and 4 from J; bases not matched to a gene: 9. Per germline, CDR1 SGHKS and CDR2 YYEKEE (reference sequence). The CDR3 sequence is 17 residues long. The CDR3 DNA reads TGTGCCAGCAGCTTGGCCGGTGGGACAGGACAATACAATGAGCAGTTCTTC. This gives the protein CASSLAGGTGQYNEQFF.

CDR3 amino acids: CASSQTRGQVDTQYF. Here the CDR3 DNA reads TGTGCCAGCAGCCAAACCAGGGGTCAAGTAGATACGCAGTATTTT. V gene TRBV3-1 (or the pseudogene TRBV3-2) combines with J gene TRBJ2-3, with a tentative D call TRBD1 (6 bases). Looked up from germline, CDR1 is LGHDT and CDR2 is YNNKEL (reference sequence). V gave up 2 bases and J gave up 5 bases, with 14 bases separating them. The CDR3 has 15 amino acids.

The rearrangement joins TRBV4-1 to TRBJ2-5; 8 bases align to TRBD1. Germline CDR1 MGHRA, CDR2 YSYEKL. The CDR3 spans 17 residues. With V trimmed by 3 bases and J by 5 bases, 14 bases remained unmatched. The CDR3 reads CASSHLLTGAQVETQYF. The DNA of the CDR3 is TGCGCCAGCAGCCATCTCCTGACAGGGGCTCAAGTCGAGACCCAGTACTTC.